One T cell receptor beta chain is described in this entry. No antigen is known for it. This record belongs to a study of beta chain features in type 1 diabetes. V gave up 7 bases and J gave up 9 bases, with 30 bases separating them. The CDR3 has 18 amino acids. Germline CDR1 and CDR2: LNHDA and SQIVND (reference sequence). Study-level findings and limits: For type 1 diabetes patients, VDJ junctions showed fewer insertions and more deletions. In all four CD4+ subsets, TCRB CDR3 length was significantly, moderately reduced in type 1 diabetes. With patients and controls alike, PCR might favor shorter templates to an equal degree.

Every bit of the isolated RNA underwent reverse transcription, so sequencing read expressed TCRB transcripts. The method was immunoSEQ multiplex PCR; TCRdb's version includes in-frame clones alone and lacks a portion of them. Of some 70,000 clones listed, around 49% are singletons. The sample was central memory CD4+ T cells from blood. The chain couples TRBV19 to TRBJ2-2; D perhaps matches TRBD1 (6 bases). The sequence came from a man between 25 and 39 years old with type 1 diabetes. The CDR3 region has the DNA TGTGCCAGTACCCCCATCCTTGGAAAGGGGGTAGCGCAGAGGGAGCTGTTTTTT. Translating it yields CASTPILGKGVAQRELFF.